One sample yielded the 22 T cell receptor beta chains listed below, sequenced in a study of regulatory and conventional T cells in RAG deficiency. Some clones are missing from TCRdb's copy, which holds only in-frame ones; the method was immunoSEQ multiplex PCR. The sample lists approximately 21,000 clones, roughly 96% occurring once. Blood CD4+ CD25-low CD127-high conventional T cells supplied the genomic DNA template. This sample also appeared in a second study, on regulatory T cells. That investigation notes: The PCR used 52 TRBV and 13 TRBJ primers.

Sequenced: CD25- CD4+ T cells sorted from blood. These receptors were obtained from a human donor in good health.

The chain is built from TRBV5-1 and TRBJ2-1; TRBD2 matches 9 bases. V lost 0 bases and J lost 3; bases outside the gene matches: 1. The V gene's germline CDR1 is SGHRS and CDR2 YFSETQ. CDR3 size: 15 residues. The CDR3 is CASSLGLADYNEQFF. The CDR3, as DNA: TGCGCCAGCAGCTTGGGACTAGCGGACTACAATGAGCAGTTCTTC.

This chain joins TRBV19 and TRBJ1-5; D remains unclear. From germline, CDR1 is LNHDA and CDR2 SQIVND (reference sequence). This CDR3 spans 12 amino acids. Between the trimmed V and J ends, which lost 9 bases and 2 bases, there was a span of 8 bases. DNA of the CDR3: TGTGCCAGCCTAGAGGGCAATCAGCCCCAGCATTTT. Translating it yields CASLEGNQPQHF.

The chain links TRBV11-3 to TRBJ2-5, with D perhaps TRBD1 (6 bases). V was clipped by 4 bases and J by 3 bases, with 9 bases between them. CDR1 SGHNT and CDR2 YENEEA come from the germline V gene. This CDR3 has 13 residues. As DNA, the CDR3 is TGTGCCAGCAGCTCAGGGGTTAAAGAGACCCAGTACTTC. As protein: CASSSGVKETQYF.

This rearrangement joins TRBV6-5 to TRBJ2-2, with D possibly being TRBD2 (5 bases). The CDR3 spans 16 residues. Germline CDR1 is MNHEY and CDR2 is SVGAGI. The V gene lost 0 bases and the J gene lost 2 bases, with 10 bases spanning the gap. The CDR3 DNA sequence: TGTGCCAGCAGTTACTCGATCGGGGTTAACACCGGGGAGCTGTTTTTT. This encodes CASSYSIGVNTGELFF.

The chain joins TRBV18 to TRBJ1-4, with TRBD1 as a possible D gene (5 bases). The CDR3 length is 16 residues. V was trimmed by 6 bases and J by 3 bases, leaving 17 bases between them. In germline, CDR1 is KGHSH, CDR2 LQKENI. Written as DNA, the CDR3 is TGTGCCAGCTCTCGGGGGGTCGGCGCCTCTAATGAAAAACTGTTTTTT. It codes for CASSRGVGASNEKLFF.

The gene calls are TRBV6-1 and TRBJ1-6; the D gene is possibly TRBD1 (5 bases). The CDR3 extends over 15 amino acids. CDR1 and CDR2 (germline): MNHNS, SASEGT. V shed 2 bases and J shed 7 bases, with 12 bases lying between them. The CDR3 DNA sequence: TGTGCCAGCAGTGAAATAAGGCAGGGAAATTCACCCCTCCACTTT. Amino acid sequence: CASSEIRQGNSPLHF.

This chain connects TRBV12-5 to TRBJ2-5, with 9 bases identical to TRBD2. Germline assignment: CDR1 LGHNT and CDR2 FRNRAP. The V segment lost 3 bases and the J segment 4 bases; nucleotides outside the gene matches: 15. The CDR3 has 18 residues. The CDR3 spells CASGFSAVAGAGGETQYF. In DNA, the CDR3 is TGTGCTAGTGGTTTCTCGGCGGTAGCGGGGGCGGGGGGAGAGACCCAGTACTTC. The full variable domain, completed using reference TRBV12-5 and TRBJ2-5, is DARVTQTPRHKVTEMGQEVTMRCQPILGHNTVFWYRQTMMQGLELLAYFRNRAPLDDSGMPKDRFSAEMPDATLATLKIQPSEPRDSAVYFCASGFSAVAGAGGETQYFGPGTRLLVL.

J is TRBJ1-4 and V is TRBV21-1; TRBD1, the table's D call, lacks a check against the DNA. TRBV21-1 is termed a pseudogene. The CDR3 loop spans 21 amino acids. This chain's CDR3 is CASSHQLLDRAKFPTNEKLFF. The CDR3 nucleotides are TGTGCCAGCAGCCACCAACTACTGGACAGGGCAAAATTCCCAACTAATGAAAAACTGTTTTTT.

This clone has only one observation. The CDR3 sequence is CAREGGGEAFF. The CDR3 DNA follows: TGTGCCCGGGAAGGGGGGGGTGAAGCTTTCTTT. The V gene is TRBV30, the J gene TRBJ1-1, with D tentatively TRBD1 (6 bases). V was trimmed by 8 bases and J by 7 bases, leaving 14 bases between them. The CDR3 sequence is 11 residues long. Germline V gene lookup returns CDR1 GTSNPN and CDR2 SVGIG (reference sequence). The whole variable domain, remainder taken from reference TRBV30 and TRBJ1-1, is SQTIHQWPATLVQPVGSPLSLECTVEGTSNPNLYWYRQAAGRGLQLLFYSVGIGQISSEVPQNLSASRPQDRQFILSSKKLLLSDSGFYLCAREGGGEAFFGQGTRLTVV.

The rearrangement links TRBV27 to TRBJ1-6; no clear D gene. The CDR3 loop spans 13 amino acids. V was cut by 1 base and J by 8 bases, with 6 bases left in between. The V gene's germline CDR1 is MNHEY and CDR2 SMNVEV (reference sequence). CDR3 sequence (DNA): TGTGCCAGCAGTTTATACGGGGATTCACCCCTCCACTTT. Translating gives CASSLYGDSPLHF.

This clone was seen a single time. The DNA of the CDR3 is TGTGCCAGCAGCGTAGGACAGTTAAGATTCCAAGAGACCCAGTACTTC. Encoded protein: CASSVGQLRFQETQYF. V usage is TRBV9 and J usage is TRBJ2-5; D is perhaps TRBD1 (5 bases). The V and J ends lost 0 bases and 1 base respectively, with 13 bases between them. Germline CDR1 and CDR2: SGDLS and YYNGEE. The CDR3 is made up of 16 amino acids.

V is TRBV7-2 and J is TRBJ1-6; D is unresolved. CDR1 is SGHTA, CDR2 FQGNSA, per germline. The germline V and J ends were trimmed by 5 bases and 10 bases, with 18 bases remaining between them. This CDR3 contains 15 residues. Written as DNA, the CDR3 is TGTGCCAGCAGCCCCCGAGGCGGGCTGGGCTCACCCCTCCACTTT. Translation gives CASSPRGGLGSPLHF.

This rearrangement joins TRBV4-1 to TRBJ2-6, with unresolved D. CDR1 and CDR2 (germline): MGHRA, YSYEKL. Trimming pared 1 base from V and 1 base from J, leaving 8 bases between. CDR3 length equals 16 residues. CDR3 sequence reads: CASSQAPRSGANVLTF. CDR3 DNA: TGCGCCAGCAGCCAAGCACCGAGGTCTGGGGCCAACGTCCTGACTTTC.

CDR3 region: CASTGRGGSGNTIYF. In DNA form, the CDR3 reads TGTGCCAGCACCGGTAGAGGGGGCTCGGGAAACACCATATATTTT. V is TRBV5-4 and J is TRBJ1-3, with TRBD1 matching over 7 bases. Germline trimming cut 6 bases from V and 4 bases from J; bases unmatched to any gene: 10. From germline, CDR1 is SGHNT and CDR2 YYREEE (reference sequence). The CDR3 is 15 amino acids. The full variable domain, rest sourced from reference TRBV5-4 and TRBJ1-3, is ETGVTQSPTHLIKTRGQQVTLRCSSQSGHNTVSWYQQALGQGPQFIFQYYREEENGRGNFPPRFSGLQFPNYSSELNVNALELDDSALYLCASTGRGGSGNTIYFGEGSWLTVV.

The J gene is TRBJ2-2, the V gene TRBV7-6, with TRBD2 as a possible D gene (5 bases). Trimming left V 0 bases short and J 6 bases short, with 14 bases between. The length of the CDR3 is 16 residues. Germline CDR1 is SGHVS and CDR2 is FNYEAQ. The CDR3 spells CASSLATGISAGELFF. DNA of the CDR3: TGTGCCAGCAGCTTAGCGACGGGGATAAGCGCCGGGGAGCTGTTTTTT.

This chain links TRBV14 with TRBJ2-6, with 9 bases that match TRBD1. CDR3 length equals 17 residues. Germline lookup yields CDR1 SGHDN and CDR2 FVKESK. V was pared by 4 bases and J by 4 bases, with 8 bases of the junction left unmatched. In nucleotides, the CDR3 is TGTGCCAGCAGCCCATGGACAGGGGTTTCAGGGGCCAACGTCCTGACTTTC. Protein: CASSPWTGVSGANVLTF.

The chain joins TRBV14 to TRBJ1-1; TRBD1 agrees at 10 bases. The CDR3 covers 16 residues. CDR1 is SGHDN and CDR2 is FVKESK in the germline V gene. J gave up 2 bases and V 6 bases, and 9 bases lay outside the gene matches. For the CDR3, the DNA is TGTGCCAGCAGTCAGTGGACAGGGGGACTCAACACTGAAGCTTTCTTT. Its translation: CASSQWTGGLNTEAFF.

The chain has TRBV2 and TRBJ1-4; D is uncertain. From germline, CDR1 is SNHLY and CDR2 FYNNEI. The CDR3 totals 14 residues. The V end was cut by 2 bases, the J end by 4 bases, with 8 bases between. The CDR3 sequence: CASSERRINEKLFF. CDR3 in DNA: TGTGCCAGCAGTGAAAGGAGGATTAATGAAAAACTGTTTTTT.

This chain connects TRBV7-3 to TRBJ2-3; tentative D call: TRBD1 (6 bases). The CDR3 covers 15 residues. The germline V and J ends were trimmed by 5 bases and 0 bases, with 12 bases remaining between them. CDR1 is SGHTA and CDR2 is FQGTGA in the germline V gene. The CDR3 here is CASSPTGSSTDTQYF. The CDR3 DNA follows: TGTGCCAGCAGCCCCACAGGGTCTAGCACAGATACGCAGTATTTT. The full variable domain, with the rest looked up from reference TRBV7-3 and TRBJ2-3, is GAGVSQTPSNKVTEKGKYVELRCDPISGHTALYWYRQSLGQGPEFLIYFQGTGAADDSGLPNDRFFAVRPEGSVSTLKIQRTERGDSAVYLCASSPTGSSTDTQYFGPGTRLTVL.

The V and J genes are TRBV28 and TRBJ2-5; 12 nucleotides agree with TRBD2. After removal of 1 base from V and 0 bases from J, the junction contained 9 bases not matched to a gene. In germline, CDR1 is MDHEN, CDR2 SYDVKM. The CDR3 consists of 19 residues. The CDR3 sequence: CASSLSRLAGGLYQETQYF. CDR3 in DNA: TGTGCCAGCAGTTTATCCCGGCTAGCGGGGGGGCTGTACCAAGAGACCCAGTACTTC.

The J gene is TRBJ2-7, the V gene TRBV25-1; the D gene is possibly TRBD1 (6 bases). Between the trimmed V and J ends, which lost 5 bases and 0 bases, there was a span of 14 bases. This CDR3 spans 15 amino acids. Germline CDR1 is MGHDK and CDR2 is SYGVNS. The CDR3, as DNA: TGTGCCAGCAGTCTTACAGGGTATAACTCCTACGAGCAGTACTTC. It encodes CASSLTGYNSYEQYF.

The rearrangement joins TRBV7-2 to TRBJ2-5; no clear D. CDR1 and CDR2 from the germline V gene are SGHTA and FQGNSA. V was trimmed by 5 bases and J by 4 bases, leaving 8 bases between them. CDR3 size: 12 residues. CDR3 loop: CASSLPPETQYF. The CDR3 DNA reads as TGTGCCAGCAGCCTCCCCCCAGAGACCCAGTACTTC.